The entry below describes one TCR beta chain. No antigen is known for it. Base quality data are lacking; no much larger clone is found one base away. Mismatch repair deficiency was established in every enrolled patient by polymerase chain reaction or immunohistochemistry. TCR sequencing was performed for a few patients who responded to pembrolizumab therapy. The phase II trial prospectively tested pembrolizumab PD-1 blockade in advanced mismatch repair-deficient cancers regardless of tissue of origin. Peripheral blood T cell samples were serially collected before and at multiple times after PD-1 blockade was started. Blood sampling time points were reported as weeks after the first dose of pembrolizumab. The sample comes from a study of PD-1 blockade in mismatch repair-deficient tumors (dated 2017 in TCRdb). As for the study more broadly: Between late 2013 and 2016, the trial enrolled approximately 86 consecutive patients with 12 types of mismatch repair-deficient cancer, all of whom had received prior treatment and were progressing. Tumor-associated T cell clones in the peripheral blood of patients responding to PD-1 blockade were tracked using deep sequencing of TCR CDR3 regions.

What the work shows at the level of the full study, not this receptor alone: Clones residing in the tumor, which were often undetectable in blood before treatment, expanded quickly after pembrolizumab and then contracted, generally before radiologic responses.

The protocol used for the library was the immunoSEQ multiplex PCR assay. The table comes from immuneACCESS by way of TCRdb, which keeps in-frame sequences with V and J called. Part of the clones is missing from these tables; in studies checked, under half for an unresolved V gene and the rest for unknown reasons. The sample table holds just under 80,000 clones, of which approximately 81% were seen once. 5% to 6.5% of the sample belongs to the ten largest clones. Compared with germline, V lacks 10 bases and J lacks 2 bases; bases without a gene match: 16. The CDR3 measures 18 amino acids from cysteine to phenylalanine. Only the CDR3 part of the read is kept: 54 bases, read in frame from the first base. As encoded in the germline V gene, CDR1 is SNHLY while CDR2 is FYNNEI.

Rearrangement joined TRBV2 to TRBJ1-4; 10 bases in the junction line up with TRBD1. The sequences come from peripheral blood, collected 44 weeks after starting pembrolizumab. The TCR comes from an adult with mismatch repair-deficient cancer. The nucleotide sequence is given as TGTGCCAATGGCCGGGACAGGGGCGCGAGGGACACTAATGAAAAACTGTTTTTT. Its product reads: CANGRDRGARDTNEKLFF.